This entry lists 19 T cell receptor beta chains sequenced from one sample in a study of cytomegalovirus exposure and HLA in healthy donors. PCR was performed using 60 Vbeta and 13 Jbeta primers. The repertoire was sequenced with immunoSEQ multiplex PCR; TCRdb's copy has only in-frame clones and lacks some. The sample yields 200,000 to 250,000 clones, 82% seen once. Sequencing was performed on PBMCs. The receptor source for this set is a woman in her forties in good health and CMV-seropositive.

The rearrangement joins TRBV11-2 to TRBJ1-5; D unresolved. The CDR3 spans 16 residues. Trimming left V 0 bases short and J 5 bases short, with 14 bases between. Germline CDR1 is SGHAT and CDR2 is FQNNGV. Written as DNA, the CDR3 is TGTGCCAGCAGCTTAGAGGGCTTGGAGGACCATCAGCCCCAGCATTTT. It is translated as CASSLEGLEDHQPQHF. Full variable domain (rest looked up from reference TRBV11-2 and TRBJ1-5): EAGVAQSPRYKIIEKRQSVAFWCNPISGHATLYWYQQILGQGPKLLIQFQNNGVVDDSQLPKDRFSAERLKGVDSTLKIQPAKLEDSAVYLCASSLEGLEDHQPQHFGDGTRLSIL.

The chain combines TRBV15 with TRBJ2-1; maybe TRBD2 (5 bases). The CDR3 consists of 18 residues. The germline V and J ends were trimmed by 5 bases and 7 bases, with 27 bases remaining between them. Germline V gives CDR1 LNHNV, CDR2 YYDKDF (reference sequence). CDR3 nucleotides: TGTGCCACCAGCCGCCCAGGTTCTGTGACGGGAAGGAGGAATGAGCAGTTCTTC. It is translated as CATSRPGSVTGRRNEQFF.

The gene calls are TRBV5-1 and TRBJ1-1; D is possibly TRBD1 (5 bases). This CDR3 is 16 amino acids long. Trimming left V 0 bases short and J 4 bases short, with 16 bases between. CDR1 is SGHRS and CDR2 is YFSETQ in the germline V gene. In DNA form, the CDR3 reads TGCGCCAGCAGCTTGGTAGGGGCAGGGAGGGGCACTGAAGCTTTCTTT. Protein sequence: CASSLVGAGRGTEAFF.

This clone showed up just a few times. The V gene is TRBV30, the J gene TRBJ2-3; D may be TRBD2 (6 bases). Germline V lookup: CDR1 GTSNPN, CDR2 SVGIG (reference sequence). CDR3 length equals 15 residues. Between the trimmed V and J ends, which lost 0 bases and 3 bases, there was a span of 13 bases. CDR3 DNA sequence: TGTGCCTGGAGTGTCCGGCAGGGAGGAACAGATACGCAGTATTTT. This codes for CAWSVRQGGTDTQYF.

The V and J genes are TRBV4-3 and TRBJ2-1, with 11 bases aligning to TRBD2. The CDR3 contains 15 residues. CDR1 and CDR2 (germline): LGHNA, YSLEER. V lost 4 bases, J lost 8 bases, and 7 bases stayed unmatched. In DNA, the CDR3 is TGCGCCAGCAGCCCACTAGCGGGAGATTCATATGAGCAGTTCTTC. This gives the protein CASSPLAGDSYEQFF.

This clone was observed a single time. The chain combines TRBV7-2 with TRBJ2-7, with 9 nucleotides matching TRBD2. CDR3 size: 15 residues. V lost 0 bases to trimming and J lost 2 bases; unmatched junction nucleotides: 2. Germline CDR1 is SGHTA and CDR2 is FQGNSA. The CDR3 DNA sequence: TGTGCCAGCAGCTTAGCGGCTAGCGGGGCCTACGAGCAGTACTTC. Amino acid sequence: CASSLAASGAYEQYF.

CDR3 loop: CATAEGGNRNEQFF. The CDR3 coding sequence is TGTGCCACCGCGGAGGGGGGGAATCGCAATGAGCAGTTCTTC. This chain links TRBV7-8 with TRBJ2-1; maybe TRBD2 (7 bases). This CDR3 contains 14 residues. Trimming shortened V by 10 bases and J by 6 bases, and 19 bases separated the two germline ends. CDR1 is SGHVS and CDR2 is FQNEAQ in the germline V gene.

The chain links TRBV19 to TRBJ1-5, with D possibly matching TRBD1 (5 bases). CDR1 and CDR2 from the germline V gene are LNHDA and SQIVND (reference sequence). The CDR3 spans 14 residues. Trimming took off 8 bases at V and 4 bases at J, with 15 bases between the two ends. In DNA, the CDR3 is TGTGCCAGTCGGTTTGGCGCAGGGAATCAGCCCCAGCATTTT. Protein: CASRFGAGNQPQHF.

Regarding this clone: At one end the junction does not follow the germline gene, possibly because of a read error. CDR3: CSSSPDRGVYGYTF. The CDR3 coding sequence is TGTTCCAGCAGTCCTGACAGGGGGGTCTATGGCTACACCTTC. The gene calls are TRBV7-9 and TRBJ1-2; TRBD1 agrees at 9 bases. This CDR3 has 14 residues. The V gene's germline CDR1 is SEHNR and CDR2 FQNEAQ (reference sequence).

This clone was counted once. The genes are TRBV7-8 and TRBJ2-7, with 10 bases fitting TRBD2. This CDR3 has 15 residues. V shed 7 bases and J 2 bases; nucleotides not matched to a gene: 8. The germline V gene has CDR1 SGHVS and CDR2 FQNEAQ. Here the CDR3 DNA reads TGTGCCAGCAACCAACTAGCGGGAACCACCTACGAGCAGTACTTC. This codes for CASNQLAGTTYEQYF. The full variable domain, rest sourced from reference TRBV7-8 and TRBJ2-7, is GAGVSQSPRYKVAKRGQDVALRCDPISGHVSLFWYQQALGQGPEFLTYFQNEAQLDKSGLPSDRFFAERPEGSVSTLKIQRTQQEDSAVYLCASNQLAGTTYEQYFGPGTRLTVT.

The chain carries TRBV5-1 and TRBJ2-2; 9 nucleotides agree with TRBD1. V shed 4 bases and J 5 bases; nucleotides not matched to a gene: 6. The CDR3 extends over 15 amino acids. Per germline, CDR1 SGHRS and CDR2 YFSETQ. This CDR3 reads CASSTGQGGTGELFF. The CDR3 nucleotides read TGCGCCAGCAGCACGGGACAGGGCGGGACCGGGGAGCTGTTTTTT.

The genes are TRBV5-1 and TRBJ1-1, with D possibly being TRBD1 (6 bases). V was cut by 2 bases and J by 5 bases, with 13 bases left in between. Germline CDR1 SGHRS, CDR2 YFSETQ. The CDR3 totals 14 residues. The CDR3 protein is CASSFELGQTEAFF. CDR3 DNA sequence: TGCGCCAGCAGCTTTGAGTTGGGACAAACTGAAGCTTTCTTT.

This chain links TRBV5-1 with TRBJ2-5; D perhaps matches TRBD2 (6 bases). The CDR3 is 15 residues long. CDR1 and CDR2 (germline): SGHRS, YFSETQ. V lost 1 base to trimming and J lost 3 bases, with 13 bases between them. The CDR3 loop reads CASSLSSASEETQYF. The CDR3 DNA sequence: TGCGCCAGCAGCTTGTCTAGCGCATCAGAAGAGACCCAGTACTTC.

In DNA form, the CDR3 reads TGTGCCATCATCCCGGGACAGGGGAGGGACACTGAAGCTTTCTTT. Protein sequence: CAIIPGQGRDTEAFF. The V and J genes are TRBV10-3 and TRBJ1-1; 10 nucleotides match TRBD1. This CDR3 region has 15 residues. Germline V CDR1 and CDR2: ENHRY, SYGVKD. V was clipped by 7 bases and J by 3 bases; unmatched bases: 8.

CDR3 region: CASSLEEGPQHF. In DNA form, the CDR3 reads TGTGCCAGCAGCCTGGAGGAGGGACCCCAGCATTTT. The chain joins TRBV7-9 to TRBJ1-5; D gene uncertain. CDR1 and CDR2 from the germline V gene are SEHNR and FQNEAQ (reference sequence). The V gene lost 5 bases and the J gene lost 10 bases, with 12 bases spanning the gap. The CDR3 loop spans 12 amino acids.

This chain joins TRBV29-1 and TRBJ2-1; 7 nucleotides align to TRBD2. V lost 7 bases and J lost 6; bases outside the gene matches: 12. Per germline, CDR1 SQVTM and CDR2 ANQGSEA. There are 14 residues in the CDR3. CDR3 sequence (DNA): TGCAGCGGGGGAGGACTAGTTCCGTTCAATGAGCAGTTCTTC. It yields the protein CSGGGLVPFNEQFF.

In this sample, this clone turned up once. The chain recombines TRBV7-2 with TRBJ1-5; 10 bases align to TRBD1. The germline V gene has CDR1 SGHTA and CDR2 FQGNSA. V lost 5 bases to trimming and J lost 6 bases; unmatched junction nucleotides: 10. The CDR3 has 16 residues. The CDR3: CASSPDRGVLGQPQHF. For the CDR3, the DNA is TGTGCCAGCAGCCCGGACAGGGGGGTACTCGGTCAGCCCCAGCATTTT.

V is TRBV7-9 and J is TRBJ2-7; 9 bases match TRBD1. The CDR3 extends over 15 amino acids. The junction had 6 bases not matched to a gene; V was cut back by 5 bases and J by 1 base. Germline CDR1 SEHNR, CDR2 FQNEAQ (reference sequence). The CDR3 loop reads CASSRTGGASYEQYF. CDR3 coding DNA: TGTGCCAGCAGCCGCACAGGGGGCGCTTCCTACGAGCAGTACTTC. The full variable domain, with the rest looked up from reference TRBV7-9 and TRBJ2-7, is DTGVSQNPRHKITKRGQNVTFRCDPISEHNRLYWYRQTLGQGPEFLTYFQNEAQLEKSRLLSDRFSAERPKGSFSTLEIQRTEQGDSAMYLCASSRTGGASYEQYFGPGTRLTVT.

The chain uses TRBV6-6 and TRBJ2-7, with D tentatively TRBD2 (5 bases). CDR3 length: 12 amino acids. Germline CDR1 and CDR2: MNHNY and SVGAGI (reference sequence). Trimming took 6 bases from V and 4 from J, leaving 10 bases between them. The CDR3 is CASSSGFYEQYF. CDR3 coding DNA: TGTGCCAGCAGCTCGGGGTTTTACGAGCAGTACTTC.